This T cell receptor (beta chain) was sequenced for a study of cytomegalovirus exposure and HLA in healthy donors. This CDR3 is 13 amino acids long. Germline-derived CDR1 and CDR2 are MNHEY and SVGAGI. V was trimmed by 5 bases and J by 4 bases, leaving 12 bases between them. This PCR relied on a set of 60 Vbeta primers and 13 Jbeta primers. Some clones are missing from TCRdb's copy, which holds only in-frame ones; the method was immunoSEQ multiplex PCR. This sample carries around 200,000 clones, roughly 78% of them seen once, and the ten largest clones take roughly 0.65%. The TCR sequence derives from a boy between 10 and 17 years old in good health and CMV-seronegative. This chain connects TRBV6-5 to TRBJ2-7, with no clear D. Sequencing was carried out using PBMCs. The CDR3 here is CASSIDTRYEQYF. The CDR3 nucleotides read TGTGCCAGCAGTATAGACACACGATACGAGCAGTACTTC.